Listed here is a single TCR beta chain. Its target antigen remains unknown. The sample holds no much larger clone one base away, and base qualities are not on file. TCRdb lists the instrument as Illumina HiSeq 1500. The public reads were reanalyzed by TCRdb: fastp trimming at Q25, MiXCR alignment, in-frame beta chains only. Each CDR3 protein gets just one entry, which takes the most common genes and DNA from the rows behind it. A total of roughly 990,000 distinct CDR3 sequences appear in this sample, around 30% of them only once. 11% to 15% of the sample is in the top ten clones. These data are taken from a study of T cell repertoires in cytomegalovirus infection (dated by TCRdb to about 2019). About the investigation overall: Peptide stimulations targeted recently identified HLA-C-restricted CMV epitopes, whose presentation resists viral immunomodulation, together with well-studied HLA-B-restricted epitopes. Because public TCR beta signatures pointed to carriage of CMV infection together with the matching HLA type, the HLA type of each donor mattered for the analysis. Results and caveats for the whole study, not just this receptor: In both this cohort and an independent cohort of some 370 donors, the cumulative frequency of public TCR beta family members distinguished carriers of CMV infection plus the relevant HLA type. The ex vivo response was dominated by HLA-C-restricted CMV-specific TCR beta clonotypes, which also provided the single most frequent clonotype in two of eight donors.

CDR1 is given as MNHNY and CDR2 as SVGAGI, both from the germline V gene (reference sequence). V and J are truncated by 6 bases and 9 bases respectively, leaving an intervening sequence of 11 bases. Spanning cysteine to phenylalanine, the CDR3 consists of 11 amino acids. The kept DNA is CDR3 alone, 33 bases in frame from the first base. What the treatment or condition label conveys for this sample: in vitro stimulation with specific CMV peptide epitopes to enrich CMV-specific T cells. The specimen comprised cultured CD8+ T cells from PBMCs, sampled from culture after CMV antigen stimulation. The clonotype was recovered from a human donor in good health (CMV status not recorded). Some clones in this sample may be carry-over from other donors' samples. The chain is encoded by TRBV6-6 joined to TRBJ1-1, with no confidently assigned D gene. CDR3 reads: CASSASGQAFF. In nucleotides, the sequence is TGTGCCAGCAGCGCGAGTGGGCAAGCTTTCTTT.